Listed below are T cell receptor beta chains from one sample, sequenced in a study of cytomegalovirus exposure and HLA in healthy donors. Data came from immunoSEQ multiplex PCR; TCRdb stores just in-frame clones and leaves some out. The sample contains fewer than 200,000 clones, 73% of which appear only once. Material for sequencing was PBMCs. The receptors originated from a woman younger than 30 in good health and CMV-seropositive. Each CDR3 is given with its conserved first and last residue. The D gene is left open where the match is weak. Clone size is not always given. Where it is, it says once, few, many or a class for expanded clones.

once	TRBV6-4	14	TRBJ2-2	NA	CASKGSQNTGELFF	TGTGCCAGCAAGGGGTCACAGAACACCGGGGAGCTGTTTTTT
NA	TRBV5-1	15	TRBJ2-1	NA	CASSREGSSYNEQFF	TGCGCCAGCAGCCGCGAGGGAAGCTCCTACAATGAGCAGTTCTTC
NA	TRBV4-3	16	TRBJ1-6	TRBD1	CASSQETGANNSPLHF	TGCGCCAGCAGCCAAGAGACAGGGGCAAATAATTCACCCCTCCACTTT
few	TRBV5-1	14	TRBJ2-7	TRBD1	CASSWDRVAHEQYF	TGCGCCAGCAGCTGGGACAGGGTTGCCCACGAGCAGTACTTC
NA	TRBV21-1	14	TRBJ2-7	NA	CASSKEGTGCEQYF	TGTGCCAGCAGCAAAGAAGGGACAGGGTGCGAGCAGTACTTC
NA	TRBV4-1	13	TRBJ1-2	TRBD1	CASSQGQGAGYTF	TGCGCCAGCAGCCAAGGTCAGGGGGCTGGCTACACCTTC
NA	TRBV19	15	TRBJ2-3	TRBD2	CASKGLAGSVDTQYF	TGTGCCAGCAAAGGACTAGCGGGTTCGGTAGATACGCAGTATTTT
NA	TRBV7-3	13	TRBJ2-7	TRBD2	CASSLGRENEQYF	TGTGCCAGCAGCTTAGGGAGGGAGAACGAGCAGTACTTC
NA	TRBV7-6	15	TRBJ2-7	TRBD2	CASSPRLAGLYEQYF	TGTGCCAGCAGCCCGCGACTAGCGGGCCTCTACGAGCAGTACTTC
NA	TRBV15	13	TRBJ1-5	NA	CATSRVTNQPQHF	TGTGCCACCAGCAGAGTGACAAATCAGCCCCAGCATTTT
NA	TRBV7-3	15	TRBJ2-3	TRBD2	CASSPDGGATDTQYF	TGTGCCAGCAGCCCTGACGGGGGGGCCACAGATACGCAGTATTTT
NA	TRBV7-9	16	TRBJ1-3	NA	CASSLQAGNSGNTIYF	TGTGCCAGCAGCTTGCAGGCGGGGAACTCTGGAAACACCATATATTTT
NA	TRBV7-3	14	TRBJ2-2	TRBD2	CASKGGGGTGELFF	TGTGCCAGCAAGGGCGGGGGGGGTACCGGGGAGCTGTTTTTT
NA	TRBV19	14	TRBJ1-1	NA	CASSILQANTEAFF	TGTGCCAGTAGTATACTGCAGGCTAACACTGAAGCTTTCTTT
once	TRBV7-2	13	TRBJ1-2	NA	CASSLELDYGYTF	TGTGCCAGCAGCTTAGAATTAGACTATGGCTACACCTTC
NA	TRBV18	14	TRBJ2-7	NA	CASSPSDITYEQYF	TGTGCCAGCTCACCTTCGGACATAACCTACGAGCAGTACTTC
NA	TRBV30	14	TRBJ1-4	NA	CAWSYGHYNEKLFF	TGTGCCTGGAGTTACGGACACTATAATGAAAAACTGTTTTTT
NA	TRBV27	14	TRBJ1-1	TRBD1	CASNRGTANTEAFF	TGTGCCAGCAATAGAGGGACAGCGAACACTGAAGCTTTCTTT
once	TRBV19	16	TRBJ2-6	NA	CASSIEAASGANVLTF	TGTGCCAGTAGTATAGAGGCCGCTTCTGGGGCCAACGTCCTGACTTTC
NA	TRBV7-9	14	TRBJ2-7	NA	CASSWGLTGNEQYF	TGTGCCAGCAGCTGGGGACTGACAGGGAACGAGCAGTACTTC
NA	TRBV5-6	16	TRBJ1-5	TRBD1	CASSLLKGASNQPQHF	TGTGCCAGCAGCTTGCTCAAGGGGGCGAGCAATCAGCCCCAGCATTTT
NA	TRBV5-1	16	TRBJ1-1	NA	CASSLVAGTLNTEAFF	TGCGCCAGCAGCTTGGTCGCGGGGACCTTGAACACTGAAGCTTTCTTT
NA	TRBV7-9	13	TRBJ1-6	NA	CASSPTGPSPLHF	TGTGCCAGCAGCCCCACAGGGCCTTCACCCCTCCACTTT
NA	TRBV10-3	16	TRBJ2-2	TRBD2	CATYAGLAGGIGELFF	TGTGCCACTTATGCTGGACTAGCGGGGGGTATCGGGGAGCTGTTTTTT
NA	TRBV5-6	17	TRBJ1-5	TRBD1	CASSSGTGGRGNQPQHF	TGTGCCAGCAGTTCCGGGACAGGGGGCCGAGGCAATCAGCCCCAGCATTTT
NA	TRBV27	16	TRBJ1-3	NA	CASSLSVGGPGNTIYF	TGTGCCAGCAGTTTATCGGTCGGGGGGCCGGGAAACACCATATATTTT
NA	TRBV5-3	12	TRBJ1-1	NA	CARSQKNTEAFF	TGTGCCAGAAGCCAAAAGAACACTGAAGCTTTCTTT
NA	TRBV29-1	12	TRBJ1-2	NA	CSVPRGDYGYTF	TGCAGCGTTCCGCGGGGGGACTATGGCTACACCTTC
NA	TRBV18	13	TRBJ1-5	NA	CASSTDPGQPQHF	TGTGCCAGCTCCACCGACCCGGGGCAGCCCCAGCATTTT
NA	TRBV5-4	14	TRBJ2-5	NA	CASSGYTGEETQYF	TGTGCCAGCAGCGGGTACACGGGAGAAGAGACCCAGTACTTC
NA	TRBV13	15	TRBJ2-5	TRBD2	CASSLMGLAAETQYF	TGTGCCAGCAGCTTAATGGGGCTAGCGGCCGAGACCCAGTACTTC
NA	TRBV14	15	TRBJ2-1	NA	CASSLLGGSYNEQFF	TGTGCCAGCAGCCTATTGGGGGGCTCCTACAATGAGCAGTTCTTC
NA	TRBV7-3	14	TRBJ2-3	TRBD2	CASSPGGGTDTQYF	TGTGCCAGCAGTCCGGGGGGGGGCACAGATACGCAGTATTTT
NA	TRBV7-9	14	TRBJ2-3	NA	CASSSKQGADTQYF	TGTGCCAGCAGCTCCAAACAGGGAGCAGATACGCAGTATTTT
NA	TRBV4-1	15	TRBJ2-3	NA	CASSRGGRDTDTQYF	TGCGCCAGCAGCCGGGGGGGCCGGGACACAGATACGCAGTATTTT
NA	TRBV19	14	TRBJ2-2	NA	CASSIGGMLGELFF	TGTGCCAGTAGTATCGGGGGAATGCTTGGGGAGCTGTTTTTT
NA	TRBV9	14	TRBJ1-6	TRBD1	CASSADRGNSPLHF	TGTGCCAGCAGCGCCGACAGGGGTAATTCACCCCTCCACTTT
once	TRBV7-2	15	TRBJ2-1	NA	CASSLEPGVGNEQFF	TGTGCCAGCAGCTTGGAGCCAGGGGTAGGCAATGAGCAGTTCTTC
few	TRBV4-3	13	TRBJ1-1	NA	CASSLRTATEAFF	TGCGCCAGCAGCCTCAGGACAGCCACTGAAGCTTTCTTT
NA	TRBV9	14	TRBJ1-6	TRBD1	CASSVGRGLGALHF	TGTGCCAGCAGCGTTGGCAGGGGGTTAGGAGCCCTCCACTTT
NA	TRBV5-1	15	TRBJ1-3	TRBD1	CASSLDRGPGNTIYF	TGCGCCAGCAGCCTAGACAGGGGGCCAGGAAACACCATATATTTT
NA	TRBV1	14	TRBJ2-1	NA	CTSSQDRYIRGQFF	TGCACCAGCAGCCAAGACAGGTATATCCGGGGGCAGTTCTTC
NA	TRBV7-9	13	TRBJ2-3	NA	CASTAPGKDTQYF	TGTGCCAGCACCGCCCCGGGTAAAGATACGCAGTATTTT
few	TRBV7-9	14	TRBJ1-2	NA	CSSSTGTHKGGYTF	TGTTCCAGCAGCACTGGGACTCATAAGGGTGGCTACACCTTC
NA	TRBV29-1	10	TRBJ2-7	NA	CSVETGEQYF	TGCAGCGTTGAAACCGGCGAGCAGTACTTC
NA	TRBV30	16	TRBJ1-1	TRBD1	CAWSIRDRGLFAEAFF	TGTGCCTGGAGTATCCGGGACAGGGGGTTGTTCGCTGAAGCTTTCTTT
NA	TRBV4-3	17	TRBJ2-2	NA	CASSQAQGSLNTGELFF	TGCGCCAGCAGCCAGGCCCAGGGGAGCCTTAACACCGGGGAGCTGTTTTTT
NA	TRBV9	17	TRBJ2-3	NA	CASSVDVRVPGTDTQYF	TGTGCCAGCAGCGTAGACGTGAGGGTGCCGGGCACAGATACGCAGTATTTT
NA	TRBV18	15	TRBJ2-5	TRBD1	CASSPRQGSAETQYF	TGTGCCAGCTCACCACGACAGGGTAGCGCAGAGACCCAGTACTTC
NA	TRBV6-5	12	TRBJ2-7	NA	CASSQGTYEQYF	TGTGCCAGCAGCCAAGGGACTTACGAGCAGTACTTC
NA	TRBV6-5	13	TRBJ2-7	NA	CASSWGSSYEQYF	TGTGCCAGCAGTTGGGGCAGTTCCTACGAGCAGTACTTC
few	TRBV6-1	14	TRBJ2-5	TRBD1	CASSGQGKKETQYF	TGTGCCAGCAGTGGACAGGGGAAAAAAGAGACCCAGTACTTC
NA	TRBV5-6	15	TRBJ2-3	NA	CASSLREGGTDTQYF	TGTGCCAGCAGCCTACGTGAGGGGGGGACAGATACGCAGTATTTT
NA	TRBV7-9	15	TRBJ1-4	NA	CASSLEYSGNEKLFF	TGTGCCAGCAGCTTAGAATACTCGGGAAATGAAAAACTGTTTTTT
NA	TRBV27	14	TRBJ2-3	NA	CASSPRGMSDTQYF	TGTGCCAGCAGCCCCCGGGGGATGTCGGATACGCAGTATTTT
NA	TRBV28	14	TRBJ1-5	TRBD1	CASSLRQGSQPQHF	TGTGCCAGCAGTCTCCGACAGGGAAGTCAGCCCCAGCATTTT
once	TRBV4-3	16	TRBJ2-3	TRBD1	CASSQRPGQGADTQYF	TGCGCCAGCAGCCAGAGACCGGGACAGGGGGCAGATACGCAGTATTTT